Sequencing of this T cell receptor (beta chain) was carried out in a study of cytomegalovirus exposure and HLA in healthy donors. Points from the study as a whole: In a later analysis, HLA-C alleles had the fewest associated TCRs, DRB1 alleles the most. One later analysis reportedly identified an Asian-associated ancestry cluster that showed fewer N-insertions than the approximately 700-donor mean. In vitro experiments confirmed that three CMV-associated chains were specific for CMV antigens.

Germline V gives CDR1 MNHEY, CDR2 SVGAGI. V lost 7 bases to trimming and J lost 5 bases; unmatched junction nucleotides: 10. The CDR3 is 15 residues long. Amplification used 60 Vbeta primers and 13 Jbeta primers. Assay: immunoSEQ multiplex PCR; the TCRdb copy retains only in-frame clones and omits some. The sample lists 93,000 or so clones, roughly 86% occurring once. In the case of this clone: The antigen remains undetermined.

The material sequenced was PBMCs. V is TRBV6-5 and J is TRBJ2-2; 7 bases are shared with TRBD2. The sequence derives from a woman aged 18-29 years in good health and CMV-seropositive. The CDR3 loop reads CASIRSGTGTGELFF. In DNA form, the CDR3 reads TGTGCCAGCATCCGCAGCGGGACCGGTACCGGGGAGCTGTTTTTT.